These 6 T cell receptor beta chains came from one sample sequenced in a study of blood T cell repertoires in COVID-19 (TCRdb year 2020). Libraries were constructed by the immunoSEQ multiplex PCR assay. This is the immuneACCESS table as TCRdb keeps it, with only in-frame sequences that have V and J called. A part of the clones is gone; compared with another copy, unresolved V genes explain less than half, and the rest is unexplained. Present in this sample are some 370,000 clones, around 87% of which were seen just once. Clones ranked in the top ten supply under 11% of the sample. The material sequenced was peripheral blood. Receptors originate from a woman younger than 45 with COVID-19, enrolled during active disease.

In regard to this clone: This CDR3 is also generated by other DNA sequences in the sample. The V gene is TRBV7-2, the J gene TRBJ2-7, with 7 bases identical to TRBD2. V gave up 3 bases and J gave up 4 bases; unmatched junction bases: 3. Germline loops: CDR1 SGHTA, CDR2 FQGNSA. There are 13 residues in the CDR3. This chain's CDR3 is CASSLGGGYEQYF. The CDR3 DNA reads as TGTGCCAGCAGCTTGGGGGGGGGATACGAGCAGTACTTC.

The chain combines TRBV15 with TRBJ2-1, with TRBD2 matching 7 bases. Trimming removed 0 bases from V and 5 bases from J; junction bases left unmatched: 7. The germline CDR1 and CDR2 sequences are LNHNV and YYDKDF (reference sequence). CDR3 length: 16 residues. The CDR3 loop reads CATSRDSLAVNNEQFF. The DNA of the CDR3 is TGTGCCACCAGCAGAGATTCGCTAGCGGTCAACAATGAGCAGTTCTTC.

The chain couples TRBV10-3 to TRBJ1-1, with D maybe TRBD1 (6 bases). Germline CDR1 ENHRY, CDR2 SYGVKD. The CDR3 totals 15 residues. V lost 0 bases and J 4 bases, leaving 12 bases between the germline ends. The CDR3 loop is CAISESTRRGTEAFF. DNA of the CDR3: TGTGCCATCAGTGAGTCGACCCGCAGGGGCACTGAAGCTTTCTTT.

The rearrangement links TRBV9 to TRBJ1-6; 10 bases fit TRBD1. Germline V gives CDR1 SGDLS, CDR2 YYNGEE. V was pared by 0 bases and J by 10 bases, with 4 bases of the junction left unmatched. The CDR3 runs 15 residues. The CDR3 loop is CASSVGDRGVSPLHF. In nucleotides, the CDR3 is TGTGCCAGCAGCGTAGGGGACAGGGGAGTCTCACCCCTCCACTTT.

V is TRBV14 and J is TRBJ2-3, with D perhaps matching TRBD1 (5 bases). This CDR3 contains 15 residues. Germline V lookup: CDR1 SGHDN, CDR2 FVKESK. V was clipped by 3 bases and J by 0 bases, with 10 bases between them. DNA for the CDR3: TGTGCCAGCAGCCAGAGGACATTAAGCACAGATACGCAGTATTTT. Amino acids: CASSQRTLSTDTQYF.

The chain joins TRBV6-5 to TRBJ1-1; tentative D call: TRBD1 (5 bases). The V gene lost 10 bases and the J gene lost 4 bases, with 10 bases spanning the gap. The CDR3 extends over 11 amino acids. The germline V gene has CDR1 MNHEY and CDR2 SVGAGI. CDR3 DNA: TGTGCCAACACCAGGGCCACTGAAGCTTTCTTT. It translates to CANTRATEAFF.